This record covers a single TCR beta chain. No conserved phenylalanine or tryptophan is present at the end of the CDR3, so a read error is the likely explanation. This sample was taken from a study of cytomegalovirus exposure and HLA in healthy donors. The PCR ran on 60 Vbeta and 13 Jbeta primers. The protocol was immunoSEQ multiplex PCR, while the TCRdb copy is restricted to in-frame clones and leaves out a portion. The table lists 150,000 to 200,000 clones, around 80% of them singletons. V lost 2 bases to trimming and J lost 1 base; unmatched junction nucleotides: 10. Per the germline V gene, CDR1 is SGHTA and CDR2 is FQGNSA. The CDR3 extends over 18 amino acids.

The chain combines TRBV7-2 with TRBJ1-5; TRBD1 matches 8 bases. Input material: PBMCs. This TCR derives from an older woman in good health and CMV-seropositive. The chain's CDR3 is CASSLRSGGLGSNQPQHL. CDR3 DNA: TGTGCCAGCAGCTTACGCTCAGGGGGCCTCGGGAGCAATCAGCCCCAGCATCTT.